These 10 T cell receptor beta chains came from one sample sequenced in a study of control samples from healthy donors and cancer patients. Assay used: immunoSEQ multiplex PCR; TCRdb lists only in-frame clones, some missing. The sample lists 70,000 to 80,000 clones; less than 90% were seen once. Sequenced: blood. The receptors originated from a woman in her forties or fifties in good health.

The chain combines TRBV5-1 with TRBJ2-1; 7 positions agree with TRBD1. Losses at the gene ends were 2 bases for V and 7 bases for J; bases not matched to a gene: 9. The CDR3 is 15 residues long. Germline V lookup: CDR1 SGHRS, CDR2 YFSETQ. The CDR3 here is CASSFTGESGNEQFF. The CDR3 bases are TGCGCCAGCAGCTTTACAGGGGAGTCTGGGAATGAGCAGTTCTTC.

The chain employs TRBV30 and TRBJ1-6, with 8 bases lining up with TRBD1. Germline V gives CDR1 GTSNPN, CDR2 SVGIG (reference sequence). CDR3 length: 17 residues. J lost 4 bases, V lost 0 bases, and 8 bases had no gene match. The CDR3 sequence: CAWSVARGRLYNSPLHF. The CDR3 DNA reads TGTGCCTGGAGTGTAGCCAGGGGGCGCCTTTATAATTCACCCCTCCACTTT.

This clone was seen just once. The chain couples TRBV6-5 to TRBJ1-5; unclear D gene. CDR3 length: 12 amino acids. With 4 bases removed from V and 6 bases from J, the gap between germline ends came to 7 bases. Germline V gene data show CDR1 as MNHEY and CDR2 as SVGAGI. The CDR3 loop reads CASSSSGQPQHF. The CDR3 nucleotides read TGTGCCAGCAGTTCCAGCGGTCAGCCCCAGCATTTT.

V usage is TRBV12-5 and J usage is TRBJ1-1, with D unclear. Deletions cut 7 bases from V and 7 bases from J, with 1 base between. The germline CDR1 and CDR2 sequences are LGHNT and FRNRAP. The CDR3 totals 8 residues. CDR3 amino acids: CASDEAFF. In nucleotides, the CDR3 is TGTGCTAGTGATGAAGCTTTCTTT.

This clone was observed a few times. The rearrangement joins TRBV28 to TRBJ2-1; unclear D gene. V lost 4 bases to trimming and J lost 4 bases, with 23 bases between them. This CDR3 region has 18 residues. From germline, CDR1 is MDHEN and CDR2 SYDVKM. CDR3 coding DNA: TGTGCCAGCAGTTCCCCCATGAGGAGATCTGGGCGATACAATGAGCAGTTCTTC. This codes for CASSSPMRRSGRYNEQFF.

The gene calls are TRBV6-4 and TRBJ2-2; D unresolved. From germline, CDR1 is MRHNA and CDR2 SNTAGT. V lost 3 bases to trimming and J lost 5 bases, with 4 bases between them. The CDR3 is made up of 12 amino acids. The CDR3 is CASSEGTGELFF. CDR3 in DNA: TGTGCCAGCAGTGAAGGGACCGGGGAGCTGTTTTTT.

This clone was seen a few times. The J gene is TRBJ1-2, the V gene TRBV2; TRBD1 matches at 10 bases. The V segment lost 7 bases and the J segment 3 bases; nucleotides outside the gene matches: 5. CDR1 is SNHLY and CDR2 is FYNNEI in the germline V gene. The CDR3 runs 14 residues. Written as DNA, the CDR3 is TGTGCCAGCACTCGGACAGGGGGTGACTATGGCTACACCTTC. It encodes CASTRTGGDYGYTF.

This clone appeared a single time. In nucleotides, the CDR3 is TGTGCCAGCACTCGATATAGGTCCGTGAACATAGCGGGGTACACCGGGGAGCTGTTTTTT. Its protein is CASTRYRSVNIAGYTGELFF. The V call is TRBV28, the J call TRBJ2-2, with TRBD2 identical over 8 bases. V lost 7 bases, J lost 3 bases, and 22 bases stayed unmatched. From germline, CDR1 is MDHEN and CDR2 SYDVKM. This CDR3 is built from 20 residues.

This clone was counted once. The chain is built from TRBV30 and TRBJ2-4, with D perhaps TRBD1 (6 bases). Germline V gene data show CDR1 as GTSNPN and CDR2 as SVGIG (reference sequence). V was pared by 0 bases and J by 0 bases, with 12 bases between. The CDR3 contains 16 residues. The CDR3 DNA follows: TGTGCCTGGAGTGTGCCCGGGACACTAGCCAAAAACATTCAGTACTTC. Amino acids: CAWSVPGTLAKNIQYF. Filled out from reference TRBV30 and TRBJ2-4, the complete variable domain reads SQTIHQWPATLVQPVGSPLSLECTVEGTSNPNLYWYRQAAGRGLQLLFYSVGIGQISSEVPQNLSASRPQDRQFILSSKKLLLSDSGFYLCAWSVPGTLAKNIQYFGAGTRLSVL.

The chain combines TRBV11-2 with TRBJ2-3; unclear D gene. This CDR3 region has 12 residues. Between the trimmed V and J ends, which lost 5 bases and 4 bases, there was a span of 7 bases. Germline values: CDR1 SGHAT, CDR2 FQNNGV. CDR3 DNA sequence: TGTGCCAGCAGCCCCATCCCAGATACGCAGTATTTT. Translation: CASSPIPDTQYF.